Listed here is a single T cell receptor (beta chain). Its matching antigen is unknown. Only in-frame clones appear in the TCRdb table, and some are missing; sequencing was by immunoSEQ multiplex PCR. Of about 120,000 clones listed, over 60% are singletons. This specimen belongs to a study of PD-1 blockade in mismatch repair-deficient tumors. Study-level results: Rapid post-treatment expansion, then contraction, generally preceding radiologic response, marked tumor-resident clones.

Germline CDR1 SQVTM, CDR2 ANQGSEA. This CDR3 is built from 13 residues. Trimming left V 4 bases short and J 4 bases short, with 13 bases between. The chain links TRBV29-1 to TRBJ1-1, with D perhaps TRBD1 (5 bases). This material consisted of peripheral blood, taken about 13 months after starting pembrolizumab. This TCR derives from an adult with mismatch repair-deficient cancer. The CDR3 loop is CSVAGQLITEAFF. For the CDR3, the DNA is TGCAGCGTTGCAGGGCAGTTAATCACTGAAGCTTTCTTT.